This T cell receptor beta chain was sequenced during a study of vaccination effects on CD4 cells after COVID-19. About the research overall: Researchers obtained post-vaccine samples at a median of 72 days past the second dose.

To note about this clone: Antigen: not known.

Germline V gene data show CDR1 as SGHRS and CDR2 as YFSETQ. The CDR3 is made up of 13 amino acids. Trimming removed 3 bases at V and 3 bases at J, with 10 bases between. Sequencing used immunoSEQ multiplex PCR; TCRdb keeps in-frame clones, though not all of them. The data contain tens of thousands of clones, around 74% of them singletons. The study, taken as a whole, reports: The study enrolled few convalescent patients and sampled no early post-infection timepoints. Marked clonal contraction of infection- and vaccine-induced clones was seen late after vaccination.

Scientists isolated CD4+ T cells after a roughly 9-day culture period ended. The person's infection with SARS-CoV-2, confirmed by PCR, took place between March and December 2020. Of the BNT162b2 and mRNA-1273 vaccines, participants received two doses of one or the other. Cultures had half their medium replaced with IL-2 medium on days 3 and 7. This specimen consisted of CD4+ T cells from PBMCs cultured without peptide, obtained after COVID-19 vaccination. This clonotype originated in a human donor who had a prior SARS-CoV-2 infection. The chain employs TRBV5-1 and TRBJ2-7; D gene ambiguous. CDR3 DNA: TGCGCCAGCAGCTCTAACAGCTACTACGAGCAGTACTTC. Residues: CASSSNSYYEQYF.